This T cell receptor (beta chain) comes out of a study of T cell responses to AZD1222 COVID-19 vaccine. Study-wide results and limits: Unmutated variant regions are reportedly the target of nearly half of TCRs that are spike-specific. The span of vaccine-associated CD4 TCRs extended across spike, with dominance at 160-218 and 743-854. Repertoire sampling occurred only after the peak T cell response. It should be noted that donors were predominantly white British and more often female, and clonal diversity was possibly underestimated.

The data were produced by immunoSEQ multiplex PCR, yet TCRdb's version contains in-frame clones alone and is incomplete. The sample consists of 90,000 or so clones, about 86% of them appearing once. With respect to this clone: What it binds is unknown. Other nucleotide sequences from this sample produce the same CDR3.

Germline loops: CDR1 SGHTA, CDR2 FQGNSA. The V end lost 5 bases, the J end lost 0 bases, and 10 bases lay between the germline ends. There are 14 residues in the CDR3. The rearrangement links TRBV7-2 to TRBJ1-1, with TRBD1 as a possible D gene (5 bases). The TCR sequence derives from an adult in good health. Here the sequenced sample was peripheral blood, taken on day 0 of AZD1222 vaccination. CDR3 region: CASSAGLLNTEAFF. In DNA, the CDR3 is TGTGCCAGCAGCGCGGGACTCTTGAACACTGAAGCTTTCTTT.